The 4 T cell receptor beta chains below come from one sample, sequenced in a study of blood T cell repertoires in COVID-19. Assay used: immunoSEQ multiplex PCR; TCRdb lists only in-frame clones, some missing. The table records hundreds of thousands of clones, about 90% of them present only once. What was sequenced was peripheral blood. Receptors were obtained from a man between 18 and 35 years old with COVID-19, enrolled during active disease.

This rearrangement joins TRBV5-6 to TRBJ1-2; TRBD1 aligns across 7 bases. Per germline, CDR1 SGHDT and CDR2 YYEEEE. V trimming: 7 bases; J trimming: 6 bases; junction bases outside the gene matches: 15. The CDR3 sequence is 15 residues long. CDR3 amino acids: CASRSQRGRWNGYTF. For the CDR3, the DNA is TGTGCCAGCCGCTCCCAGAGGGGGCGCTGGAATGGCTACACCTTC.

The V gene is TRBV28, the J gene TRBJ2-3, with 7 bases that match TRBD2. CDR1 is MDHEN, CDR2 SYDVKM, per germline. J was trimmed by 6 bases and V by 5 bases; bases with no gene match: 5. The CDR3 loop spans 13 amino acids. CDR3 protein: CASSRGREDTQYF. CDR3 nucleotides: TGTGCCAGCAGTAGAGGGAGGGAGGATACGCAGTATTTT.

The chain couples TRBV11-3 to TRBJ2-7; tentatively, D is TRBD2 (6 bases). V was trimmed by 4 bases and J by 2 bases, leaving 18 bases between them. CDR3 length: 16 amino acids. Germline V gene lookup returns CDR1 SGHNT and CDR2 YENEEA. The CDR3 protein is CASSSGWGESTYEQYF. The CDR3 DNA reads as TGTGCCAGCAGCTCGGGTTGGGGGGAATCAACCTACGAGCAGTACTTC.

The chain joins TRBV7-9 to TRBJ2-1; TRBD2 agrees at 7 bases. The CDR3 is 15 amino acids. The junction had 11 bases not matched to a gene; V was cut back by 10 bases and J by 2 bases. Germline CDR1 SEHNR, CDR2 FQNEAQ (reference sequence). In DNA, the CDR3 is TGTGCCACCGGCGGGGCGGGAGCTACCTACAATGAGCAGTTCTTC. As protein: CATGGAGATYNEQFF.